These 32 T cell receptor beta chains share one sample of origin, sequenced in a study of T cell changes during pregnancy in multiple sclerosis. Assay used: immunoSEQ multiplex PCR; TCRdb lists only in-frame clones, some missing. The repertoire holds about 54,000 clones, with about 91% as singletons. The sample was peripheral blood, taken after pregnancy. The receptors come from a female donor in good health, enrolled as a control in a pregnancy study.

This clone turned up a few times. The chain combines TRBV14 with TRBJ1-1; the D gene is possibly TRBD1 (5 bases). The CDR3 spans 14 residues. V was shortened by 4 bases and J by 0 bases, with 9 bases between the two germline ends. Looked up from germline, CDR1 is SGHDN and CDR2 is FVKESK. The CDR3 spells CASSRAGMNTEAFF. The DNA of the CDR3 is TGTGCCAGCAGCCGGGCAGGGATGAACACTGAAGCTTTCTTT.

The rearrangement links TRBV6-5 to TRBJ2-5; D possibly corresponds to TRBD2 (5 bases). The CDR3 has 14 amino acids. Trimming left V 6 bases short and J 3 bases short, with 14 bases between. CDR1 is MNHEY, CDR2 SVGAGI, per germline. CDR3 nucleotides: TGTGCCAGCAGGCCCCAAGGAGGAAAAGAGACCCAGTACTTC. Translated: CASRPQGGKETQYF.

This clone was recorded once. This chain joins TRBV6-1 and TRBJ2-1; D may be TRBD2 (6 bases). CDR3 length: 13 residues. Germline V gives CDR1 MNHNS, CDR2 SASEGT. V dropped 5 bases and J dropped 6 bases, with 11 bases sitting between them. DNA of the CDR3: TGTGCCAGCAGTTCCCAGGAGGGCAATGAGCAGTTCTTC. Its translation is CASSSQEGNEQFF.

This chain connects TRBV6-1 to TRBJ1-5; perhaps TRBD1 as D (5 bases). Germline loops: CDR1 MNHNS, CDR2 SASEGT. Deletions cut 5 bases from V and 0 bases from J, with 8 bases between. The CDR3 is 14 amino acids. The CDR3 sequence is CASSLQDSNQPQHF. The CDR3 region has the DNA TGTGCCAGCAGTTTACAGGATAGCAATCAGCCCCAGCATTTT.

The V call is TRBV28, the J call TRBJ2-7, with 11 bases identical to TRBD2. The CDR3 runs to 20 residues. The V gene end was trimmed by 2 bases and the J gene end by 0 bases; junction bases not matched to a gene: 15. CDR1 MDHEN and CDR2 SYDVKM come from the germline V gene. CDR3 DNA sequence: TGTGCCAGCAGTTTAGTGGGAACTAGCGGGAGACTCCGCAGCTCCTACGAGCAGTACTTC. Encoded protein: CASSLVGTSGRLRSSYEQYF.

The CDR3 spells CASSVTGGAANYGYTF. CDR3 sequence (DNA): TGTGCCAGCAGCGTAACAGGGGGCGCAGCTAACTATGGCTACACCTTC. This chain joins TRBV9 and TRBJ1-2; TRBD1 matches at 9 bases. The CDR3 consists of 16 residues. Germline V gene data show CDR1 as SGDLS and CDR2 as YYNGEE. V gave up 1 base and J gave up 0 bases; unmatched junction bases: 4.

This chain uses TRBV5-1 with TRBJ2-3, with TRBD2 identical over 7 bases. This CDR3 comprises 16 residues. The J segment lost 5 bases and the V segment lost 6 bases, leaving 15 bases of the junction unmatched. CDR1 is SGHRS and CDR2 is YFSETQ in the germline V gene. CDR3 loop: CASKASGTTGLDTQYF. The DNA for the CDR3 is TGCGCCAGCAAAGCCTCCGGGACTACGGGCTTAGATACGCAGTATTTT.

The chain combines TRBV7-9 with TRBJ1-1, with D maybe TRBD1 (5 bases). The germline gives CDR1 SEHNR, CDR2 FQNEAQ (reference sequence). Between the trimmed V and J ends, which lost 1 base and 1 base, there was a span of 10 bases. The CDR3 runs to 15 residues. The CDR3 DNA reads as TGTGCCAGCAGCTTAGGGGGAGGGGAGAACACTGAAGCTTTCTTT. This gives the protein CASSLGGGENTEAFF.

The rearrangement joins TRBV29-1 to TRBJ1-1; 7 nucleotides align to TRBD1. The CDR3 is 14 residues long. V lost 4 bases and J lost 5; bases outside the gene matches: 10. Germline V CDR1 and CDR2: SQVTM, ANQGSEA. CDR3 sequence (DNA): TGCAGCGTTGTACCCGACAGGGTGCAAACTGAAGCTTTCTTT. This encodes CSVVPDRVQTEAFF.

This sequence joins TRBV4-2 and TRBJ2-3, with TRBD2 identical over 7 bases. This CDR3 has 18 amino acids. Germline V gene lookup returns CDR1 LGHNA and CDR2 YNFKEQ. Unmatched junction bases numbered 11, after V lost 1 base and J lost 1 base. DNA of the CDR3: TGTGCCAGCAGCCAAGTTGGACGGGGGGTCTCCGGCACAGATACGCAGTATTTT. Translation gives CASSQVGRGVSGTDTQYF.

The CDR3 is CASSSPKGGVISYEQYF. The DNA for the CDR3 is TGTGCCAGCAGTTCCCCGAAAGGGGGCGTGATATCCTACGAGCAGTACTTC. The chain joins TRBV28 to TRBJ2-7, with 7 bases identical to TRBD1. V lost 4 bases and J lost 1; bases outside the gene matches: 13. Germline V CDR1 and CDR2: MDHEN, SYDVKM. CDR3 length: 17 amino acids.

This clone was picked up a small number of times. The chain couples TRBV18 to TRBJ1-3; D unclear. Germline assignment: CDR1 KGHSH and CDR2 LQKENI. Trimming left V 1 base short and J 0 bases short, with 13 bases between. The CDR3 sequence is 17 residues long. The CDR3 loop reads CASSPRTDAYSGNTIYF. The CDR3 region has the DNA TGTGCCAGCTCACCACGTACAGATGCCTACTCTGGAAACACCATATATTTT.

This chain links TRBV19 with TRBJ1-1; 8 bases are a match to TRBD1. J was trimmed by 0 bases and V by 5 bases; bases with no gene match: 11. CDR1 and CDR2 (germline): LNHDA, SQIVND (reference sequence). This CDR3 has 17 residues. The CDR3 here is CASSQGAGHQLNTEAFF. The CDR3 DNA follows: TGTGCCAGTAGTCAGGGGGCTGGCCACCAACTGAACACTGAAGCTTTCTTT.

V and J are TRBV5-1 and TRBJ2-5, with TRBD1 as a possible D gene (5 bases). V lost 1 base and J lost 3, with 7 bases in between. Germline CDR1 SGHRS, CDR2 YFSETQ. The CDR3 consists of 13 residues. As DNA, the CDR3 is TGCGCCAGCAGCTTGCAAGGGGAAGAGACCCAGTACTTC. It specifies CASSLQGEETQYF.

The J gene is TRBJ1-2, the V gene TRBV7-9; TRBD1 might be the D (6 bases). Germline loops: CDR1 SEHNR, CDR2 FQNEAQ (reference sequence). V lost 5 bases to trimming and J lost 7 bases, with 17 bases between them. CDR3 length: 14 amino acids. As DNA, the CDR3 is TGTGCCAGCAGCCCACAGGGATCGAACCGTGGCTACACCTTC. Translating gives CASSPQGSNRGYTF.

The chain uses TRBV20-1 and TRBJ1-4; D is undetermined. The CDR3 contains 11 residues. Germline CDR1 reads DFQATT; CDR2 reads SNEGSKA (reference sequence). The V and J ends lost 6 bases and 13 bases respectively, with 15 bases between them. The chain's CDR3 is CSAAGSSRLFF. As DNA, the CDR3 is TGCAGTGCGGCGGGTTCGTCTAGACTGTTTTTT.

This clone occurred once. The V and J genes are TRBV19 and TRBJ2-1, with TRBD1 as a possible D gene (5 bases). V was clipped by 5 bases and J by 3 bases, with 14 bases between them. This CDR3 is 15 amino acids long. Germline CDR1 and CDR2: LNHDA and SQIVND (reference sequence). The CDR3 nucleotides are TGTGCCAGTAGTGATGGCAGGGCAGGCTACAATGAGCAGTTCTTC. This sequence encodes CASSDGRAGYNEQFF.

The chain links TRBV28 to TRBJ1-1, with 8 bases matching TRBD1. This CDR3 contains 16 residues. V shed 4 bases, J shed 1 base, and the junction held 8 bases outside the gene matches. Germline V gene sequence: CDR1 MDHEN, CDR2 SYDVKM. As DNA, the CDR3 is TGTGCCAGCAGTTCAGGGGGCGGGGTCCCGAACACTGAAGCTTTCTTT. Translating gives CASSSGGGVPNTEAFF. The complete variable domain, with remaining parts taken from reference TRBV28 and TRBJ1-1, reads DVKVTQSSRYLVKRTGEKVFLECVQDMDHENMFWYRQDPGLGLRLIYFSYDVKMKEKGDIPEGYSVSREKKERFSLILESASTNQTSMYLCASSSGGGVPNTEAFFGQGTRLTVV.

The gene calls are TRBV6-6 and TRBJ1-3; 7 bases agree with TRBD1. The germline gives CDR1 MNHNY, CDR2 SVGAGI (reference sequence). The length of the CDR3 is 15 residues. V lost 0 bases, J lost 4 bases, and 3 bases stayed unmatched. CDR3 sequence: CASSYSRGIGNTIYF. The CDR3, as DNA: TGTGCCAGCAGTTACTCCAGGGGGATCGGAAACACCATATATTTT.

The chain uses TRBV7-6 and TRBJ2-5; 7 bases map to TRBD2. Germline CDR1 is SGHVS and CDR2 is FNYEAQ. The CDR3 totals 16 residues. V dropped 4 bases and J dropped 5; count of bases not matched to a gene: 13. In DNA form, the CDR3 reads TGTGCCAGCAGCTCCCCTAGGGGCGGGGGTGCGGAGACCCAGTACTTC. Its translation is CASSSPRGGGAETQYF.

This clone was observed a handful of times. The V call is TRBV19, the J call TRBJ1-5; 7 positions match TRBD1. Unmatched junction bases numbered 9, after V lost 5 bases and J lost 5 bases. CDR1 and CDR2 (germline): LNHDA, SQIVND (reference sequence). CDR3 length: 15 amino acids. The CDR3 here is CASSQGGWDHQPQHF. DNA for the CDR3: TGTGCCAGTAGTCAGGGGGGCTGGGATCATCAGCCCCAGCATTTT.

The gene calls are TRBV11-2 and TRBJ1-2, with 12 bases that match TRBD1. Per germline, CDR1 SGHAT and CDR2 FQNNGV. V lost 1 base and J lost 5; bases outside the gene matches: 8. The CDR3 runs to 17 residues. This CDR3 is CASSLGGQGAPWYGYTF. DNA of the CDR3: TGTGCCAGCAGCTTAGGGGGACAGGGGGCTCCGTGGTATGGCTACACCTTC.

The chain recombines TRBV19 with TRBJ2-4; D unresolved. The CDR3 covers 14 residues. V was trimmed by 4 bases and J by 6 bases, leaving 13 bases between them. Germline V lookup: CDR1 LNHDA, CDR2 SQIVND (reference sequence). The CDR3 here is CASSTTKTVNIQYF. The CDR3 DNA reads TGTGCCAGTAGTACAACGAAAACTGTAAACATTCAGTACTTC.

The chain recombines TRBV27 with TRBJ2-7; no definite D call. This CDR3 region has 12 residues. Trimming took 2 bases from V and 3 from J, leaving 5 bases between them. CDR1 and CDR2 from the germline V gene are MNHEY and SMNVEV (reference sequence). The CDR3 loop is CASSLGGYEQYF. The CDR3 DNA is TGTGCCAGCAGTTTAGGCGGCTACGAGCAGTACTTC.

V and J are TRBV5-1 and TRBJ2-5; possibly TRBD2 for D (5 bases). The V end lost 0 bases, the J end lost 5 bases, and 11 bases lay between the germline ends. The CDR3 loop spans 14 amino acids. Germline CDR1 reads SGHRS; CDR2 reads YFSETQ. The CDR3 DNA reads TGCGCCAGCAGCTTGGATCGGGGTTCGGAGACCCAGTACTTC. Amino acids: CASSLDRGSETQYF. The entire variable domain, with the rest obtained from reference TRBV5-1 and TRBJ2-5, is as follows: KAGVTQTPRYLIKTRGQQVTLSCSPISGHRSVSWYQQTPGQGLQFLFEYFSETQRNKGNFPGRFSGRQFSNSRSEMNVSTLELGDSALYLCASSLDRGSETQYFGPGTRLLVL.

The genes are TRBV25-1 and TRBJ2-1; D is uncertain. The germline V gene has CDR1 MGHDK and CDR2 SYGVNS. V lost 7 bases, J lost 5 bases, and 12 bases lay in between. This CDR3 is 13 amino acids long. The CDR3 DNA reads as TGTGCCAGCATGACTGTAAACGACAATGAGCAGTTCTTC. Translated: CASMTVNDNEQFF.

The chain recombines TRBV12-5 with TRBJ1-1; 7 bases align to TRBD1. The CDR3 totals 13 residues. V shed 6 bases and J 8 bases; nucleotides not matched to a gene: 9. CDR1 and CDR2 from the germline V gene are LGHNT and FRNRAP. The CDR3 is CASGRNPDREAFF. The CDR3 coding sequence is TGTGCTAGTGGCAGAAATCCGGACAGGGAAGCTTTCTTT.

This chain uses TRBV18 with TRBJ2-5; a possible D gene is TRBD2 (6 bases). Trimming took off 8 bases at V and 1 base at J, with 14 bases between the two ends. Per germline, CDR1 KGHSH and CDR2 LQKENI. The CDR3 contains 14 residues. DNA for the CDR3: TGTGCCAGCCTCCCTCGTAGCGGCCAAGAGACCCAGTACTTC. Protein: CASLPRSGQETQYF.

CDR3 in DNA: TGTGCCAGCAGCTTTTACAACCGGAACACTGAAGCTTTCTTT. Amino acids: CASSFYNRNTEAFF. The chain is built from TRBV7-2 and TRBJ1-1, with unresolved D. Germline V lookup: CDR1 SGHTA, CDR2 FQGNSA. V lost 3 bases to trimming and J lost 1 base, with 9 bases between them. The CDR3 is 14 amino acids.

V usage is TRBV28 and J usage is TRBJ1-6, with D possibly matching TRBD1 (6 bases). The germline CDR1 and CDR2 sequences are MDHEN and SYDVKM. The CDR3 sequence is 14 residues long. Trimming cost V 7 bases and J 9 bases, with 16 bases left between them. The CDR3 DNA follows: TGTGCCAGCACTAGACAACGAGGGGGTTCACCCCTCCACTTT. Translated, it gives CASTRQRGGSPLHF.

This chain joins TRBV5-1 and TRBJ2-7; tentatively, D is TRBD1 (6 bases). The length of the CDR3 is 11 residues. V was cut by 4 bases and J by 8 bases, with 10 bases left in between. Looked up from germline, CDR1 is SGHRS and CDR2 is YFSETQ. This CDR3 is CASSPGQKQYF. The CDR3 DNA follows: TGCGCCAGCAGCCCCGGACAGAAGCAGTACTTC. Full variable domain (missing parts from reference TRBV5-1 and TRBJ2-7): KAGVTQTPRYLIKTRGQQVTLSCSPISGHRSVSWYQQTPGQGLQFLFEYFSETQRNKGNFPGRFSGRQFSNSRSEMNVSTLELGDSALYLCASSPGQKQYFGPGTRLTVT.

This chain's CDR3 is CASSEFRGGPANYGYTF. The CDR3, as DNA: TGTGCCAGCAGTGAATTCCGCGGGGGCCCAGCTAACTATGGCTACACCTTC. The gene calls are TRBV25-1 and TRBJ1-2, with D maybe TRBD1 (6 bases). With 1 base removed from V and 0 bases from J, the gap between germline ends came to 15 bases. From germline, CDR1 is MGHDK and CDR2 SYGVNS. The CDR3 spans 17 residues.